The 10 T cell receptor beta chains listed next were all sequenced from one sample in a study of blood T cell repertoires in COVID-19. Here immunoSEQ multiplex PCR was the method, and the copy in TCRdb shows in-frame clones only, minus some. The top ten clones hold more than 3.5% of a sample with approximately 270,000 clones, approximately 85% of them seen once. The material sequenced was PBMCs or T cells enriched from blood (not recorded which). Receptor source: a woman aged 30 to 39 who had recovered from COVID-19.

For this clone: Other DNA sequences from this sample encode an identical CDR3 as well. The rearrangement joins TRBV7-8 to TRBJ1-6; a weak D match, TRBD1 (5 bases). The CDR3 consists of 18 residues. V was shortened by 5 bases and J by 0 bases, with 17 bases between the two germline ends. Per germline, CDR1 SGHVS and CDR2 FQNEAQ. The DNA of the CDR3 is TGTGCCAGCAGCCTCAGCGGGGCAGCTAGCTCCTATAATTCACCCCTCCACTTT. This sequence encodes CASSLSGAASSYNSPLHF. The whole variable domain, filled in from reference TRBV7-8 and TRBJ1-6, reads GAGVSQSPRYKVAKRGQDVALRCDPISGHVSLFWYQQALGQGPEFLTYFQNEAQLDKSGLPSDRFFAERPEGSVSTLKIQRTQQEDSAVYLCASSLSGAASSYNSPLHFGNGTRLTVT.

This clone came up many times. The chain uses TRBV11-1 and TRBJ2-7; 7 bases map to TRBD2. Trimming cost V 5 bases and J 0 bases; bases outside gene matches: 7. The CDR3 has 15 residues. Germline CDR1 SGHAT, CDR2 FQDESV (reference sequence). In DNA, the CDR3 is TGTGCCAGCAGCCGCCTCAGCGGGAACTCCTACGAGCAGTACTTC. It specifies CASSRLSGNSYEQYF.

V and J are TRBV27 and TRBJ2-5; D is ambiguous. CDR3 length: 13 amino acids. In germline, CDR1 is MNHEY, CDR2 SMNVEV (reference sequence). Trimming removed 3 bases from V and 4 bases from J, with 9 bases in between. CDR3 in amino acids: CASSLSSRETQYF. CDR3 bases: TGTGCCAGCAGTTTGTCGTCTCGAGAGACCCAGTACTTC.

This clone was picked up one time. The J gene is TRBJ2-7, the V gene TRBV9; a possible D gene is TRBD2 (5 bases). CDR1 and CDR2 from the germline V gene are SGDLS and YYNGEE. The CDR3 spans 13 residues. Trimming shortened V by 2 bases and J by 1 base, and 7 bases separated the two germline ends. The CDR3 sequence is CASSVGLSYEQYF. As DNA, the CDR3 is TGTGCCAGCAGCGTCGGACTTTCCTACGAGCAGTACTTC.

The chain links TRBV21-1 to TRBJ2-5; the table's D call of TRBD2 was not tested on the DNA. TRBV21-1 is an annotated pseudogene. This CDR3 spans 17 amino acids. CDR3 nucleotides: TGTGCCAGCAGCAAAGTCGCTAGCGGGGGGGCAGGAGAGACCCAGTACTTC. Its translation is CASSKVASGGAGETQYF.

This chain uses TRBV11-1 with TRBJ1-1; TRBD1 is a possible D gene (5 bases). Germline V lookup: CDR1 SGHAT, CDR2 FQDESV (reference sequence). V lost 5 bases, J lost 3 bases, and 16 bases lay in between. CDR3 size: 15 residues. CDR3 DNA sequence: TGTGCCAGCAGCCCCGTAGGGGTCAGGGACACTGAAGCTTTCTTT. Its protein is CASSPVGVRDTEAFF. The variable domain in full, completed from reference TRBV11-1 and TRBJ1-1, reads EAEVAQSPRYKITEKSQAVAFWCDPISGHATLYWYRQILGQGPELLVQFQDESVVDDSQLPKDRFSAERLKGVDSTLKIQPAELGDSAMYLCASSPVGVRDTEAFFGQGTRLTVV.

The rearrangement joins TRBV5-4 to TRBJ1-2, with D perhaps matching TRBD1 (6 bases). V was clipped by 2 bases and J by 0 bases, with 8 bases between them. The CDR3 extends over 14 amino acids. Germline loops: CDR1 SGHNT, CDR2 YYREEE (reference sequence). CDR3 coding DNA: TGTGCCAGCAGCTTCCGGGACACTAACTATGGCTACACCTTC. This gives the protein CASSFRDTNYGYTF.

This sequence joins TRBV10-1 and TRBJ1-2; D possibly corresponds to TRBD1 (6 bases). This CDR3 has 15 residues. V was clipped by 3 bases and J by 5 bases, with 16 bases between them. CDR1 and CDR2 (germline): WNHNN, SYGVQD (reference sequence). CDR3 region: CASSDHVTGKYGYTF. Written as DNA, the CDR3 is TGCGCCAGCAGTGACCATGTAACAGGGAAGTATGGCTACACCTTC.

The J gene is TRBJ2-7, the V gene TRBV6-5, with D perhaps TRBD1 (6 bases). Trimming left V 5 bases short and J 0 bases short, with 14 bases between. The CDR3 loop spans 15 amino acids. CDR1 MNHEY and CDR2 SVGAGI come from the germline V gene. The CDR3 here is CASSPRTELSYEQYF. The DNA of the CDR3 is TGTGCCAGCAGTCCCCGGACAGAACTCTCCTACGAGCAGTACTTC.

This chain uses TRBV30 with TRBJ1-5; 8 bases are a match to TRBD1. Germline CDR1 reads GTSNPN; CDR2 reads SVGIG (reference sequence). V dropped 4 bases and J dropped 3; count of bases not matched to a gene: 8. The CDR3 length is 15 residues. In nucleotides, the CDR3 is TGTGCCTGGACTCCGGGACAGGTTCCCAATCAGCCCCAGCATTTT. As protein: CAWTPGQVPNQPQHF.